A selection of T cell receptor beta chains follows, all from one sample in a study of blood T cell repertoires in COVID-19. Assay: immunoSEQ multiplex PCR; the TCRdb copy retains only in-frame clones and omits some. The repertoire has approximately 200,000 clones, about 83% of them found once; the top ten carry 8% to 10%. The sequenced sample consisted of PBMCs or T cells enriched from blood (not recorded which). These receptors were taken from a young woman who had recovered from COVID-19. The CDR3 runs from the conserved cysteine through the conserved F or W. Fields, in order: V gene, clone size, D gene, J gene, CDR3 protein, CDR3 DNA. D genes are given only for firm matches. Rows may omit the clone size; those that give it use once, few, many or a size class.

v_gene: TRBV4-2
abundance: -
d_gene: TRBD1
j_gene: TRBJ2-7
CDR3aa: CASSQGTGDSYEQYF
CDR3nt: TGTGCCAGCAGCCAAGGGACAGGGGACTCCTACGAGCAGTACTTC

v_gene: TRBV7-9
abundance: -
d_gene: TRBD1
j_gene: TRBJ1-1
CDR3aa: CASIPQGAGEAFF
CDR3nt: TGTGCCAGCATCCCTCAGGGGGCTGGTGAAGCTTTCTTT

v_gene: TRBV3-1/TRBV3-2
abundance: -
d_gene: -
j_gene: TRBJ2-1
CDR3aa: CASSPRLGRNEQFF
CDR3nt: TGTGCCAGCAGCCCCCGTTTGGGGCGGAATGAGCAGTTCTTC

v_gene: TRBV28
abundance: -
d_gene: -
j_gene: TRBJ2-7
CDR3aa: CASSGIFGVYEQYF
CDR3nt: TGTGCCAGCAGCGGGATTTTTGGGGTCTACGAGCAGTACTTC

v_gene: TRBV5-1
abundance: -
d_gene: -
j_gene: TRBJ2-1
CDR3aa: CASSLVSGVYNEQFF
CDR3nt: TGCGCCAGCAGCTTGGTATCGGGGGTGTACAATGAGCAGTTCTTC

v_gene: TRBV2
abundance: -
d_gene: TRBD1
j_gene: TRBJ1-2
CDR3aa: CASAVTTGGEGYTF
CDR3nt: TGTGCCAGCGCAGTGACTACAGGGGGGGAAGGCTACACCTTC

v_gene: TRBV11-2
abundance: -
d_gene: -
j_gene: TRBJ2-7
CDR3aa: CASSLRTTDEGGVYEQYF
CDR3nt: TGTGCCAGCAGCTTAAGGACGACTGATGAAGGGGGAGTCTACGAGCAGTACTTC

v_gene: TRBV30
abundance: -
d_gene: TRBD1
j_gene: TRBJ2-6
CDR3aa: CAWEPGQGAWANVLTF
CDR3nt: TGTGCCTGGGAACCGGGACAGGGGGCCTGGGCCAACGTCCTGACTTTC

v_gene: TRBV5-4
abundance: -
d_gene: -
j_gene: TRBJ1-2
CDR3aa: CASSLFVTSEGYTF
CDR3nt: TGTGCCAGCAGCTTATTTGTCACCTCGGAGGGCTACACCTTC

v_gene: TRBV4-1
abundance: few
d_gene: -
j_gene: TRBJ2-1
CDR3aa: CASSQANEQFF
CDR3nt: TGCGCCAGCAGCCAAGCAAATGAGCAGTTCTTC

v_gene: TRBV7-9
abundance: -
d_gene: TRBD2
j_gene: TRBJ2-5
CDR3aa: CASSLTSGGPETQYF
CDR3nt: TGTGCCAGCAGCTTAACTAGCGGAGGGCCGGAGACCCAGTACTTC

v_gene: TRBV7-9
abundance: -
d_gene: -
j_gene: TRBJ2-2
CDR3aa: CASSLSSQGPELFF
CDR3nt: TGTGCCAGCAGCTTAAGTAGTCAGGGTCCGGAGCTGTTTTTT